The next 11 T cell receptor beta chains were all read from a single sample in a study of neurological immune-mediated disorders. In TCRdb, the 5' RACE reads were re-called with MiXCR into one record per CDR3 protein. Here the sample spans tens of thousands of distinct CDR3 sequences, 3% to 4.5% being singletons. Sequenced material: PBMCs. The source of these receptors is a woman aged 45 to 65 with multiple sclerosis.

The chain couples TRBV19 to TRBJ1-6; 9 bases line up with TRBD1. The length of the CDR3 is 13 residues. Looked up from germline, CDR1 is LNHDA and CDR2 is SQIVND (reference sequence). V was clipped by 8 bases and J by 10 bases; unmatched bases: 6. CDR3 amino acids: CASRQGVESPLHF. CDR3 DNA: TGTGCCAGTCGACAGGGGGTGGAGTCACCCCTCCACTTT.

V and J are TRBV6-5 and TRBJ2-3; 8 bases align to TRBD2. From germline, CDR1 is MNHEY and CDR2 SVGAGI. With 2 bases clipped from V and 3 bases from J, the junction kept 4 bases outside the gene matches. The CDR3 is 15 residues long. In nucleotides, the CDR3 is TGTGCCAGCAGTTACACGGGACTAGGGACAGATACGCAGTATTTT. Its translation is CASSYTGLGTDTQYF.

The chain recombines TRBV9 with TRBJ2-3; D remains ambiguous. CDR1 SGDLS and CDR2 YYNGEE come from the germline V gene. V was clipped by 0 bases and J by 8 bases, with 7 bases between them. The length of the CDR3 is 12 residues. The CDR3 spells CASSVEEGTQYF. For the CDR3, the DNA is TGTGCCAGCAGCGTAGAAGAAGGTACGCAGTATTTT.

This clonotype was picked up many times. The J gene is TRBJ2-3, the V gene TRBV5-1; D uncertain. Trimming removed 1 base from V and 0 bases from J, with 12 bases in between. This CDR3 has 16 amino acids. Germline V gene data show CDR1 as SGHRS and CDR2 as YFSETQ. The CDR3 DNA reads TGCGCCAGCAGCTTGAGTCCTTCACCTAGCACAGATACGCAGTATTTT. Protein product: CASSLSPSPSTDTQYF.

The table lists this clonotype with many counts. The V gene is TRBV12-3 or TRBV12-4, the J gene TRBJ2-3; D is undetermined. The CDR3 has 13 amino acids. Trimming cost V 1 base and J 4 bases, with 6 bases left between them. The CDR3 is CASSLDRSDTQYF. CDR3 bases: TGTGCCAGCAGTTTAGATAGGTCAGATACGCAGTATTTT.

The sample holds many counts of this clonotype. This rearrangement joins TRBV6-1 to TRBJ2-3; possibly TRBD2 for D (6 bases). V dropped 3 bases and J dropped 8 bases, with 12 bases sitting between them. This CDR3 region has 13 residues. In germline, CDR1 is MNHNS, CDR2 SASEGT. CDR3 amino acids: CASSEPSVVTQYF. CDR3 DNA: TGTGCCAGCAGTGAGCCTAGCGTGGTTACGCAGTATTTT.

Many counts were recorded for this clonotype. This sequence joins TRBV29-1 and TRBJ2-1, with D maybe TRBD1 (7 bases). The ends were cut back, 7 bases at V and 9 bases at J, with 16 bases in the middle. This CDR3 has 12 residues. Per germline, CDR1 SQVTM and CDR2 ANQGSEA. The CDR3 DNA reads TGCAGCGGTGCCGGGACAGCGGGTGAGCAGTTCTTC. Protein product: CSGAGTAGEQFF.

This clonotype came up many times. V is TRBV25-1 and J is TRBJ2-1; TRBD1 or TRBD2 may be the D gene (5 bases each). Trimming cost V 10 bases and J 9 bases, with 19 bases left between them. CDR3 length equals 13 residues. Germline CDR1 and CDR2: MGHDK and SYGVNS. The CDR3: CATGTMEYGEQFF. Here the CDR3 DNA reads TGTGCCACCGGGACCATGGAATACGGTGAGCAGTTCTTC.

This clonotype has a count of ten or more. The chain links TRBV12-3 or TRBV12-4 to TRBJ1-2; D gene ambiguous. The CDR3 sequence is 13 residues long. V was pared by 3 bases and J by 4 bases, with 9 bases between. The CDR3 protein is CASSFGRGYGYTF. The CDR3 region has the DNA TGTGCCAGCAGTTTCGGGAGAGGCTATGGCTACACCTTC.

This clonotype was observed at least ten times. The chain carries TRBV20-1 and TRBJ1-1; TRBD1 is a possible D gene (5 bases). From germline, CDR1 is DFQATT and CDR2 SNEGSKA (reference sequence). Trimming took 0 bases from V and 1 from J, leaving 9 bases between them. CDR3 length: 14 amino acids. In DNA form, the CDR3 reads TGCAGTGCTAGAGAGCGGGGACCGAACACTGAAGCTTTCTTT. Its protein product is CSARERGPNTEAFF.

This clonotype was detected many times. The gene calls are TRBV7-2 and TRBJ2-5, with D unclear. CDR1 is SGHTA and CDR2 is FQGNSA in the germline V gene. Trimming removed 0 bases at V and 1 base at J, with 6 bases between. The CDR3 covers 14 residues. The CDR3 loop reads CASSLAGPQETQYF. The CDR3 bases are TGTGCCAGCAGCTTAGCGGGTCCCCAAGAGACCCAGTACTTC.